This T cell receptor (beta chain) came from a study of technical replicates of blood from four donors. Generated by immunoSEQ multiplex PCR, the TCRdb table keeps only in-frame clones and is missing some. Counted here are 75,000 to 95,000 clones, around 93% occurring once; the ten biggest clones make up roughly 0.25%. Germline values: CDR1 MGHDK, CDR2 SYGVNS. With 7 bases removed from V and 0 bases from J, the gap between germline ends came to 10 bases. This CDR3 comprises 14 residues. Sequences were obtained from T cells isolated from PBMCs. The gene calls are TRBV25-1 and TRBJ1-3; D call uncertain. The receptor's source is a human donor in good health. CDR3: CASTDWSSGNTIYF. The CDR3 DNA is TGTGCCAGCACAGACTGGAGCTCTGGAAACACCATATATTTT.